This T cell receptor beta chain stems from a study of blood T cell repertoires in COVID-19. Study summary: Specimens from acute and convalescent COVID-19 originated in the United States, Italy and Spain. PBMCs, B-cell-depleted T cells, or T cells were the source of the cDNA or gDNA that made up the material.

After removal of 6 bases from V and 5 bases from J, the junction contained 7 bases not matched to a gene. Germline V gene lookup returns CDR1 SQVTM and CDR2 ANQGSEA. The CDR3 consists of 13 residues. In the original analysis: Reference gene primer amplification in the assay estimated nucleated cell counts. Assay: immunoSEQ multiplex PCR; the TCRdb copy retains only in-frame clones and omits some. V and J calls and clone size come straight from that table; D and trimming were deduced from the DNA. The sample comprises 60,000 to 90,000 clones, around 90% of which are singletons, and roughly 5% rests with the top ten.

The specimen sequenced was peripheral blood. This clonotype originated in a woman of 80 years or more with active or convalescent COVID-19. The chain employs TRBV29-1 and TRBJ2-1; 7 bases are a match to TRBD2. The CDR3: CSVRTSTHNEQFF. The CDR3 region has the DNA TGCAGCGTCCGGACTAGTACCCACAATGAGCAGTTCTTC.